This entry lists 27 T cell receptor beta chains sequenced from one sample in a study of early T cells in non-severe SARS-CoV-2 infection (dated by TCRdb to the early 2020s). Libraries came from 5' RACE. Data came from a NextSeq 500. TCRdb trimmed the raw reads at Q25, called clones with MiXCR and kept productive beta chains. Rows with a matching CDR3 protein are joined into one entry that keeps the most common DNA and genes. The sample has about 70,000 distinct CDR3 sequences on record, around 12% of them singletons. The ten largest make up around 15% of the sample. The source material was whole blood, sampled at baseline. The receptors were gathered from an adult who was a healthcare worker with PCR-confirmed SARS-CoV-2 infection or an uninfected control (not recorded which). The donor label of this sample is uncertain.

This clonotype showed up just a few times. The chain couples TRBV6-2 or TRBV6-3 to TRBJ1-1; D unresolved. This CDR3 spans 18 amino acids. Germline CDR1 reads MNHEY; CDR2 reads SVGEGT. Trimming removed 4 bases from V and 1 base from J, with 22 bases in between. CDR3: CASSSASTSTGWNTEAFF. As DNA, the CDR3 is TGTGCCAGCAGTTCCGCATCGACTTCCACGGGGTGGAACACTGAAGCTTTCTTT.

This clonotype turned up a few times. The chain couples TRBV30 to TRBJ1-1; the D is unclear. Germline CDR1 GTSNPN, CDR2 SVGIG (reference sequence). Between the trimmed V and J ends, which lost 3 bases and 3 bases, there was a span of 5 bases. This CDR3 spans 11 amino acids. CDR3: CAWSYDTEAFF. In nucleotides, the CDR3 is TGTGCCTGGAGCTACGACACTGAAGCTTTCTTT.

This CDR3 is CASSQEFGLAGGASDTQYF. The CDR3 region has the DNA TGTGCCAGCAGCCAAGAGTTCGGACTAGCGGGGGGTGCATCAGATACGCAGTATTTT. The chain uses TRBV4-2 and TRBJ2-3; TRBD2 aligns across 14 bases. V lost 0 bases and J lost 4; bases outside the gene matches: 9. Germline V gene sequence: CDR1 LGHNA, CDR2 YNFKEQ. The CDR3 runs to 19 residues.

This clonotype was counted a single time. The rearrangement uses TRBV18 and TRBJ2-2; a weak D match, TRBD1 (6 bases). Trimming removed 3 bases from V and 6 bases from J, with 20 bases in between. The CDR3 extends over 17 amino acids. Looked up from germline, CDR1 is KGHSH and CDR2 is LQKENI. CDR3 in DNA: TGTGCCAGCTCACCCCCAGGGGCGACGGCAAGGCCCGGGGAGCTGTTTTTT. Translating it yields CASSPPGATARPGELFF.

This clonotype was seen only a few times. One junction end disagrees with the germline gene, perhaps due to a read error. This sequence joins TRBV19 and TRBJ2-1; D not resolved. The CDR3 consists of 13 residues. Germline assignment: CDR1 LNHDA and CDR2 SQIVND (reference sequence). CDR3 protein: CASSTPLSVVMVF. In nucleotides, the CDR3 is TGTGCCAGTAGTACCCCCCTCTCCGTGGTAATGGTCTTC.

This clonotype has a count of ten or more. The chain couples TRBV4-1 to TRBJ2-7; D perhaps matches TRBD1 (5 bases). The V end was cut by 2 bases, the J end by 5 bases, with 13 bases between. Germline V gene sequence: CDR1 MGHRA, CDR2 YSYEKL. The CDR3 runs to 14 residues. Here the CDR3 DNA reads TGCGCCAGCAGCCAAAACCTAGGGGAAGACGAGCAGTACTTC. Translation gives CASSQNLGEDEQYF.

This clonotype has more than one count but fewer than ten. This chain uses TRBV12-3 or TRBV12-4 with TRBJ1-2; no firm D call. The ends were cut back, 6 bases at V and 4 bases at J, with 12 bases in the middle. The length of the CDR3 is 13 residues. For the CDR3, the DNA is TGTGCCAGCAGCCCCTACGGGTTCTATGGCTACACCTTC. Translating gives CASSPYGFYGYTF.

This clonotype has just a few counts. This rearrangement joins TRBV5-1 to TRBJ2-3; D is tentatively TRBD1 or TRBD2 (5 bases each). Germline V gene data show CDR1 as SGHRS and CDR2 as YFSETQ. Trimming took off 5 bases at V and 5 bases at J, with 15 bases between the two ends. This CDR3 contains 14 residues. The CDR3 coding sequence is TGCGCCAGCAGTGTACGGGGCACGAAAGATACGCAGTATTTT. Amino acid sequence: CASSVRGTKDTQYF.

At least ten counts were recorded for this clonotype. The chain is built from TRBV12-3 or TRBV12-4 and TRBJ2-6; D gene unclear. Deletions cut 5 bases from V and 0 bases from J, with 5 bases between. This CDR3 is built from 14 residues. This chain's CDR3 is CASSVDSGANVLTF. CDR3 nucleotides: TGTGCCAGCAGTGTAGACTCTGGGGCCAACGTCCTGACTTTC.

This clonotype was found a few times. The chain joins TRBV2 to TRBJ1-6; no clear D gene. Trimming stripped 4 bases from V and 6 bases from J, with 10 bases between. Germline lookup yields CDR1 SNHLY and CDR2 FYNNEI. The CDR3 covers 14 residues. CDR3 sequence: CASSVIDSNSPLHF. DNA of the CDR3: TGTGCCAGCAGTGTGATTGATAGTAATTCACCCCTCCACTTT.

This clonotype was seen a few times. The CDR3 DNA sequence: TGCGCCAGCAGTGGGAGGACAGGGCACCCCGGGGAGCTGTTTTTT. Its translation is CASSGRTGHPGELFF. The chain combines TRBV10-1 with TRBJ2-2, with 8 bases matching TRBD1. Per the germline V gene, CDR1 is WNHNN and CDR2 is SYGVQD (reference sequence). V lost 4 bases, J lost 6 bases, and 7 bases stayed unmatched. CDR3 size: 15 residues.

The V gene is TRBV20-1, the J gene TRBJ2-3; tentatively, D is TRBD2 (7 bases). The CDR3 contains 15 residues. Germline CDR1 DFQATT, CDR2 SNEGSKA (reference sequence). Trimming pared 3 bases from V and 3 bases from J, leaving 16 bases between. CDR3 in DNA: TGCAGTGCTAGCGTCTTTGGGGGGGCGACAGATACGCAGTATTTT. It specifies CSASVFGGATDTQYF.

In this sample, this clonotype turned up a few times. This chain joins TRBV15 and TRBJ2-3; 9 bases match TRBD1. V was clipped by 8 bases and J by 4 bases; unmatched bases: 7. Per germline, CDR1 LNHNV and CDR2 YYDKDF (reference sequence). The CDR3 has 14 residues. In nucleotides, the CDR3 is TGTGCCACCTGGGACAGGGTAAGGGCAGATACGCAGTATTTT. It translates to CATWDRVRADTQYF.

The chain joins TRBV10-3 to TRBJ2-3; TRBD1 agrees at 12 bases. CDR1 and CDR2 from the germline V gene are ENHRY and SYGVKD. The length of the CDR3 is 15 residues. With 6 bases clipped from V and 3 bases from J, the junction kept 4 bases outside the gene matches. The CDR3 DNA sequence: TGTGCCATCAGCGGGACAGGGGGCGAGACAGATACGCAGTATTTT. Amino acids: CAISGTGGETDTQYF.

This clonotype was observed a handful of times. The chain carries TRBV4-2 and TRBJ2-2; D is perhaps TRBD2 (6 bases). Germline CDR1 and CDR2: LGHNA and YNFKEQ. The germline V and J ends were trimmed by 0 bases and 3 bases, with 14 bases remaining between them. The CDR3 runs 17 residues. CDR3: CASSQDGGRDYTGELFF. The CDR3 nucleotides are TGTGCCAGCAGCCAAGATGGCGGCAGGGACTACACCGGGGAGCTGTTTTTT.

This clonotype has just a few counts. The J gene is TRBJ1-1, the V gene TRBV29-1; 7 bases match TRBD1. The V gene's germline CDR1 is SQVTM and CDR2 ANQGSEA. With 5 bases clipped from V and 4 bases from J, the junction kept 10 bases outside the gene matches. This CDR3 contains 14 residues. This CDR3 reads CSVIPTGSATEAFF. The CDR3 DNA follows: TGCAGCGTTATTCCGACAGGGTCGGCCACTGAAGCTTTCTTT. The variable domain in full, completed from reference TRBV29-1 and TRBJ1-1, reads SAVISQKPSRDICQRGTSLTIQCQVDSQVTMMFWYRQQPGQSLTLIATANQGSEATYESGFVIDKFPISRPNLTFSTLTVSNMSPEDSSIYLCSVIPTGSATEAFFGQGTRLTVV.

This chain connects TRBV7-3 to TRBJ2-2; D is possibly TRBD1 (6 bases). In germline, CDR1 is SGHTA, CDR2 FQGTGA. V dropped 3 bases and J dropped 5 bases, with 7 bases sitting between them. The CDR3 covers 13 residues. The CDR3 loop is CASSFQGTGELFF. DNA of the CDR3: TGTGCCAGCAGCTTCCAGGGGACCGGGGAGCTGTTTTTT.

The CDR3 nucleotides read TGTGCCAGCAGCCCCACGGCGGGGGATTACAATGAGCAGTTCTTC. This translates into CASSPTAGDYNEQFF. J is TRBJ2-1 and V is TRBV6-2 or TRBV6-3; 7 positions agree with TRBD2. J gave up 4 bases and V 6 bases, and 9 bases lay outside the gene matches. Germline CDR1 is MNHEY and CDR2 is SVGEGT. This CDR3 spans 15 amino acids.

Concerning this clonotype: A single base separates this from a much larger clone, so it may be a read error. The chain combines TRBV7-8 with TRBJ2-3, with D unresolved. Germline assignment: CDR1 SGHVS and CDR2 FQNEAQ. This CDR3 is built from 12 residues. The CDR3, as DNA: TGTGTCAGCAGCTCACACCGAGATACGCAGTATTTT. It translates to CVSSSHRDTQYF.

This clonotype has just a few counts. The chain joins TRBV6-6 to TRBJ2-7; the D is unclear. The V gene's germline CDR1 is MNHNY and CDR2 SVGAGI (reference sequence). There are 15 residues in the CDR3. Deletions cut 2 bases from V and 3 bases from J, with 14 bases between. This CDR3 reads CASSYPSQKSYEQYF. In nucleotides, the CDR3 is TGTGCCAGCAGTTACCCCTCTCAAAAAAGCTACGAGCAGTACTTC.

V gene TRBV6-6 combines with J gene TRBJ2-1, with 12 bases aligning to TRBD2. CDR1 is MNHNY and CDR2 is SVGAGI in the germline V gene (reference sequence). The CDR3 totals 15 residues. Germline trimming cut 6 bases from V and 2 bases from J; bases unmatched to any gene: 2. The CDR3 loop reads CASRLAGGAYNEQFF. CDR3 bases: TGTGCCAGCAGGCTAGCGGGGGGGGCCTACAATGAGCAGTTCTTC.

This clonotype was detected a few times. The genes are TRBV3-1 and TRBJ2-5; D call uncertain. The CDR3 contains 12 residues. V lost 4 bases and J lost 5, with 8 bases in between. Germline V CDR1 and CDR2: LGHDT, YNNKEL (reference sequence). CDR3 sequence: CASSRRRETQYF. The CDR3 DNA reads TGTGCCAGCAGCCGGCGCAGGGAGACCCAGTACTTC.

This clonotype has only a few counts. The chain combines TRBV20-1 with TRBJ2-7, with D possibly matching TRBD2 (6 bases). This CDR3 contains 15 residues. The V end was cut by 0 bases, the J end by 2 bases, with 14 bases between. Germline assignment: CDR1 DFQATT and CDR2 SNEGSKA (reference sequence). CDR3 in amino acids: CSARDPVRGTYEQYF. The CDR3 DNA follows: TGCAGTGCTAGAGATCCAGTGCGGGGAACCTACGAGCAGTACTTC.

The chain combines TRBV3-1 with TRBJ2-7; 7 bases map to TRBD2. After removal of 0 bases from V and 3 bases from J, the junction contained 2 bases not matched to a gene. The CDR3 consists of 14 residues. Germline CDR1 reads LGHDT; CDR2 reads YNNKEL (reference sequence). The CDR3 region is CASSQERGVYEQYF. In DNA, the CDR3 is TGTGCCAGCAGCCAAGAACGGGGGGTCTACGAGCAGTACTTC.

This clonotype was detected ten times or more. A read error may produce the germline difference seen at one junction end. The chain joins TRBV12-3 or TRBV12-4 to TRBJ1-2; 9 bases line up with TRBD1. There are 14 residues in the CDR3. In nucleotides, the CDR3 is TGTGCCAGCAGCTTAGGACAGGGGAACTATGGCTACACCTTC. Translated, it gives CASSLGQGNYGYTF.

The chain is built from TRBV4-1 and TRBJ2-3, with D uncertain. The CDR3 consists of 13 residues. Germline loops: CDR1 MGHRA, CDR2 YSYEKL. With 0 bases removed from V and 4 bases from J, the gap between germline ends came to 5 bases. CDR3 in amino acids: CASSQERADTQYF. As DNA, the CDR3 is TGCGCCAGCAGCCAAGAACGGGCAGATACGCAGTATTTT.

This chain links TRBV29-1 with TRBJ2-1; D uncertain. The ends were cut back, 7 bases at V and 6 bases at J, with 10 bases in the middle. Per germline, CDR1 SQVTM and CDR2 ANQGSEA. The CDR3 is made up of 11 amino acids. The CDR3 DNA sequence: TGCAGCGGGGAAATTTTCAATGAGCAGTTCTTC. Protein product: CSGEIFNEQFF.